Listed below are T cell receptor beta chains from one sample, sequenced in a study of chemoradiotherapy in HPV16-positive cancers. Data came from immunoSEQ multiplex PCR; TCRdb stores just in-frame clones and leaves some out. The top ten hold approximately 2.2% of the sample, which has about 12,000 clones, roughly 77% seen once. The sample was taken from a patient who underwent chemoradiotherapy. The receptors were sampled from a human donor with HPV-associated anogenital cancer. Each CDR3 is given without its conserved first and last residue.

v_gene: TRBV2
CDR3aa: ASSVTGSGANVLT

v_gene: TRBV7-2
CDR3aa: ASSPRGGPGANVLA

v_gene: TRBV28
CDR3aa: ASSLPGADYGYT

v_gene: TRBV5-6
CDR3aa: ASSSAGTGGLRSPLH

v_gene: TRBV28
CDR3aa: ASSATDTQY

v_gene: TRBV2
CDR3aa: ASREGASYGYT

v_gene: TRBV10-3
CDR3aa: AIRGGDTGPTEAF

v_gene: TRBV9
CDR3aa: ASSIGSGQPYGYT

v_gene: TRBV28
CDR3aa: ASRPAGVGYEQY

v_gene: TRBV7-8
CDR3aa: ASSVREYNEQF

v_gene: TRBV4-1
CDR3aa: ASSSQYPGQGDQPQH

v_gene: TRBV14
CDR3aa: ASSQVGGQGKTF

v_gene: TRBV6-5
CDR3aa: ASSYGGIADTQY

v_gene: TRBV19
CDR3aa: ASSIELVNQGVRQGYT

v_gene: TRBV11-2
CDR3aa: ASSRREGNTEAF

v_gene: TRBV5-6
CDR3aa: ASSFGGGETQY

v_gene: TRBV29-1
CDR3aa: SVVGGRRQF

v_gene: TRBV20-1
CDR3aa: SGYGQVEAF

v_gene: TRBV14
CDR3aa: ASSQEHNQPQH

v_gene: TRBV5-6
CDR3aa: ASSLYSRGDEKLF

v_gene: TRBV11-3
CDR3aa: ASSQDGELF

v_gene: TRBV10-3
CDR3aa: AISGVGSRGLLNEQY

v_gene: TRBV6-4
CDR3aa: ASRRQGDTGELF

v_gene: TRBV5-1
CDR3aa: ASSLTQQNTEAF

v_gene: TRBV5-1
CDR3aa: ASSLASGVETQY

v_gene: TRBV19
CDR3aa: ASSKRDRGLSPLH

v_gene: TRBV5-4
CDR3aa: ASSLRISGANVLT

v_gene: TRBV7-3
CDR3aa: ASSLMGTVKYQPQH

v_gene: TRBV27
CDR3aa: ASRVRGEGQPQH

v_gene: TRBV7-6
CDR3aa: ASSLASRGDSPLH

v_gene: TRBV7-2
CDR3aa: ASSFDISNTEAF

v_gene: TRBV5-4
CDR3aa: ASSWGGGVRAGGNVLT

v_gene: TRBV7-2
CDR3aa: ASSPTTAGNTIY

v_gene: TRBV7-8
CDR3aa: ASSYMGNEQF

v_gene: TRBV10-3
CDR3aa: AISEAAPDTEAF

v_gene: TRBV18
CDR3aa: ASSPARNANYGYT

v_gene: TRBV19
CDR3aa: ASSSQGDSYEQY

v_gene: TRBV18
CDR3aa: ASSPQATSGNTIY

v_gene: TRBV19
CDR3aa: ASSIGTGGYEQY

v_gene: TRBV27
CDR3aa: ASSSGTGTYNEQF

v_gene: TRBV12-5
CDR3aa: ASGFFRESAF

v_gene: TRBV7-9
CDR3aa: ASSSTSGADTQY

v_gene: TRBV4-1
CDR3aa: ASSQEPGQGYNEQF

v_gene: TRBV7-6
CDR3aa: ASSSSSTGPYEQY

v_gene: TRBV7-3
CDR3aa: ASSLTGSTDTQY

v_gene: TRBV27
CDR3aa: ASSPGRAVIGDTQY

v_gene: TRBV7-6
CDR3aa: ASSSNGLAPVKLF

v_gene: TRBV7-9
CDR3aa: ASGGTGDEQF

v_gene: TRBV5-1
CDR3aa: ASSLRVNTEAF

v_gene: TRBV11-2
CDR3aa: ASSQQTSYEQY

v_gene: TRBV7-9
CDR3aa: ATGQGFTEAF

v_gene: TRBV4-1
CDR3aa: ASSPWGTTNTGELF

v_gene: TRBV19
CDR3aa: ATKLGMDSPLH

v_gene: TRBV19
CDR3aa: ASSTNRVRTGELF

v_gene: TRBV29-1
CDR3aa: SVGQGDGYT

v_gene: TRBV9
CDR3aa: ASSRTGQETQY

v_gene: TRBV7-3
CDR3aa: ASSKSLGAGELF

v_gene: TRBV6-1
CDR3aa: ASTEGANVLT